Presented here are 29 T cell receptor beta chains from one specimen sequenced in a study of cytomegalovirus exposure and HLA in healthy donors. Use of 60 Vbeta and 13 Jbeta primers characterized the PCR. The assay was immunoSEQ multiplex PCR, and TCRdb's table has in-frame clones only and misses some. The sample gives about 190,000 clones, roughly four fifths of which show up once; around 0.75% is in the top ten. Sample: PBMCs. The receptors were sampled from a woman aged 18 to 35 in good health and CMV-seronegative.

This chain uses TRBV18 with TRBJ1-4; D might be TRBD1 (5 bases). The CDR3 length is 18 residues. Germline V gene lookup returns CDR1 KGHSH and CDR2 LQKENI. V was trimmed by 3 bases and J by 2 bases, leaving 19 bases between them. CDR3 amino acids: CASSPAGRDWGTNEKLFF. The CDR3 coding sequence is TGTGCCAGCTCACCCGCAGGCAGGGATTGGGGTACTAATGAAAAACTGTTTTTT.

This chain's CDR3 is CASSQGGRLLNQPQHF. The CDR3 DNA is TGTGCCAGCTCTCAGGGGGGCAGACTCCTCAATCAGCCCCAGCATTTT. This chain joins TRBV7-6 and TRBJ1-5; TRBD1 matches 7 bases. The CDR3 loop spans 16 amino acids. The trim removed 8 bases at V and 3 bases at J, leaving 13 bases unmatched. CDR1 SGHVS and CDR2 FNYEAQ come from the germline V gene.

The J gene is TRBJ2-1, the V gene TRBV6-1; TRBD1 agrees at 8 bases. V shed 3 bases, J shed 7 bases, and the junction held 8 bases outside the gene matches. The germline V gene has CDR1 MNHNS and CDR2 SASEGT. The CDR3 is made up of 15 amino acids. CDR3 amino acids: CASSDRRGLWNEQFF. As DNA, the CDR3 is TGTGCCAGCAGTGATCGCAGGGGGCTCTGGAATGAGCAGTTCTTC.

This clone was seen a handful of times. The chain employs TRBV7-9 and TRBJ2-1; 7 bases fit TRBD2. The germline CDR1 and CDR2 sequences are SEHNR and FQNEAQ (reference sequence). The CDR3 consists of 15 residues. The ends lost 7 bases at V and 0 bases at J; junction bases unmatched: 6. DNA of the CDR3: TGTGCCAGCACAGTAGCGGGTGGCTCCTACAATGAGCAGTTCTTC. This translates into CASTVAGGSYNEQFF.

V gene TRBV11-2 combines with J gene TRBJ1-6; D perhaps matches TRBD1 (5 bases). The CDR3 length is 15 residues. The germline V gene encodes CDR1 SGHAT and CDR2 FQNNGV. The V end lost 5 bases, the J end lost 8 bases, and 16 bases lay between the germline ends. The CDR3 DNA is TGTGCCAGCAGCAGCAGAACAGGAGAGGATTCACCCCTCCACTTT. Its protein is CASSSRTGEDSPLHF.

As regards this clone: The junction shows a germline mismatch at one end, possibly a read error. The chain has TRBV25-1 and TRBJ1-2; D might be TRBD1 (6 bases). Germline CDR1 and CDR2: MGHDK and SYGVNS. This CDR3 has 15 amino acids. CDR3 protein: CTSSVTGTYRSGYTF. CDR3 nucleotide sequence: TGTACCAGCAGTGTCACCGGGACATACCGTAGTGGCTACACCTTC.

The chain links TRBV14 to TRBJ1-2; D is possibly TRBD1 (5 bases). The V gene lost 4 bases and the J gene lost 8 bases, with 17 bases spanning the gap. Germline CDR1 reads SGHDN; CDR2 reads FVKESK. There are 14 residues in the CDR3. As DNA, the CDR3 is TGTGCCAGCAGCCCAAATTGGGGGGGTGACGGCTACACCTTC. As protein: CASSPNWGGDGYTF.

The chain carries TRBV7-2 and TRBJ1-4; D gene uncertain. This CDR3 contains 14 residues. V lost 5 bases to trimming and J lost 3 bases, with 10 bases between them. Germline values: CDR1 SGHTA, CDR2 FQGNSA. The CDR3 coding sequence is TGTGCCAGCAGCGCCCGGTTATCTAATGAAAAACTGTTTTTT. Translated, it gives CASSARLSNEKLFF.

This chain links TRBV5-4 with TRBJ1-2; D unresolved. CDR1 is SGHNT and CDR2 is YYREEE in the germline V gene (reference sequence). With 4 bases removed from V and 6 bases from J, the gap between germline ends came to 10 bases. The CDR3 loop spans 12 amino acids. The CDR3, as DNA: TGTGCCAGCAGCCGTGACTCGAATGGCTACACCTTC. Amino acids: CASSRDSNGYTF.

The CDR3: CASSPDRGDYEQYF. The CDR3 DNA is TGTGCCAGCAGCCCCGACAGGGGCGATTACGAGCAGTACTTC. The gene calls are TRBV28 and TRBJ2-7; 8 bases map to TRBD1. Looked up from germline, CDR1 is MDHEN and CDR2 is SYDVKM. The V gene end was trimmed by 6 bases and the J gene end by 4 bases; junction bases not matched to a gene: 8. The CDR3 totals 14 residues.

The chain carries TRBV5-4 and TRBJ2-5; 7 bases map to TRBD1. With V trimmed by 0 bases and J by 5 bases, 10 bases remained unmatched. This CDR3 comprises 16 residues. Germline CDR1 reads SGHNT; CDR2 reads YYREEE (reference sequence). CDR3 sequence: CASSLEGQLQGETQYF. The CDR3, as DNA: TGTGCCAGCAGCTTGGAGGGACAGCTCCAAGGCGAGACCCAGTACTTC.

V usage is TRBV9 and J usage is TRBJ2-5; TRBD1 is a possible D gene (6 bases). V was cut by 0 bases and J by 7 bases, with 16 bases left in between. Germline V lookup: CDR1 SGDLS, CDR2 YYNGEE. The CDR3 length is 15 residues. As DNA, the CDR3 is TGTGCCAGCAGCGTAGGCCCGCCAGGGGAAGGGACCCAGTACTTC. Its translation: CASSVGPPGEGTQYF.

This CDR3 is CASSSWDRTYEQYF. The CDR3 DNA is TGTGCCAGCAGTTCCTGGGACAGAACCTACGAGCAGTACTTC. The V gene is TRBV27, the J gene TRBJ2-7; 7 positions match TRBD1. J lost 2 bases, V lost 4 bases, and 5 bases had no gene match. The CDR3 has 14 residues. CDR1 is MNHEY and CDR2 is SMNVEV in the germline V gene (reference sequence).

This clone has more than one count but fewer than ten. The V gene is TRBV6-1, the J gene TRBJ1-2; TRBD1 agrees at 8 bases. V lost 4 bases, J lost 8 bases, and 3 bases stayed unmatched. CDR3 length equals 12 residues. Germline V gives CDR1 MNHNS, CDR2 SASEGT. As DNA, the CDR3 is TGTGCCAGCAGTGCAGGGGGCTACGGCTACACCTTC. Translation gives CASSAGGYGYTF.

This chain joins TRBV7-6 and TRBJ2-5; 7 bases align to TRBD1. From germline, CDR1 is SGHVS and CDR2 FNYEAQ. The CDR3 runs to 14 residues. Losses at the gene ends were 0 bases for V and 2 bases for J; bases not matched to a gene: 0. CDR3: CASSLATGQETQYF. The CDR3 DNA sequence: TGTGCCAGCAGCTTAGCGACAGGGCAAGAGACCCAGTACTTC.

The CDR3 sequence: CASSLVVDFYNSPLHF. The CDR3, as DNA: TGCGCCAGCAGCTTGGTGGTTGACTTCTATAATTCACCCCTCCACTTT. This rearrangement joins TRBV5-1 to TRBJ1-6, with D unresolved. The germline CDR1 and CDR2 sequences are SGHRS and YFSETQ. V was cut by 0 bases and J by 3 bases, with 10 bases left in between. This CDR3 comprises 16 residues.

This clone was observed a few times. The rearrangement joins TRBV5-6 to TRBJ1-2, with 7 bases identical to TRBD1. The ends lost 4 bases at V and 4 bases at J; junction bases unmatched: 4. Per germline, CDR1 SGHDT and CDR2 YYEEEE. The CDR3 runs 13 residues. Here the CDR3 reads CASSIRDSYGYTF. In DNA, the CDR3 is TGTGCCAGCAGCATCCGGGACAGCTATGGCTACACCTTC.

This clone was counted between two and nine times. The genes are TRBV7-9 and TRBJ1-2; no firm D call. The length of the CDR3 is 15 residues. The V gene's germline CDR1 is SEHNR and CDR2 FQNEAQ (reference sequence). Deletions cut 5 bases from V and 7 bases from J, with 20 bases between. The CDR3 DNA follows: TGTGCCAGCAGCCCCTCTCTACTTGGTATTGGTGGCTACACCTTC. Amino acids: CASSPSLLGIGGYTF.

On this clone itself: The sample has other DNA sequences that encode this CDR3 too. V usage is TRBV6-5 and J usage is TRBJ2-1; a possible D gene is TRBD1 (6 bases). The CDR3 length is 15 residues. Looked up from germline, CDR1 is MNHEY and CDR2 is SVGAGI. The germline V and J ends were trimmed by 0 bases and 4 bases, with 10 bases remaining between them. The CDR3: CASSYSGTPYNEQFF. CDR3 DNA: TGTGCCAGCAGTTACTCGGGGACACCTTACAATGAGCAGTTCTTC.

V gene TRBV18 combines with J gene TRBJ1-5, with 9 bases aligning to TRBD1. This CDR3 region has 15 residues. CDR1 is KGHSH and CDR2 is LQKENI in the germline V gene. The J segment lost 5 bases and the V segment lost 3 bases, leaving 5 bases of the junction unmatched. The CDR3 is CASSPSWTGDQPQHF. Written as DNA, the CDR3 is TGTGCCAGCTCACCCTCCTGGACAGGGGATCAGCCCCAGCATTTT.

The rearrangement uses TRBV7-8 and TRBJ1-4; 7 bases fit TRBD1. With V trimmed by 6 bases and J by 4 bases, 8 bases remained unmatched. CDR1 SGHVS and CDR2 FQNEAQ come from the germline V gene. This CDR3 spans 15 amino acids. The CDR3 loop reads CASRPEGQLNEKLFF. Written as DNA, the CDR3 is TGTGCCAGCAGGCCGGAGGGACAGCTTAATGAAAAACTGTTTTTT.

V and J are TRBV4-1 and TRBJ1-4; 10 bases align to TRBD1. The length of the CDR3 is 15 residues. CDR1 is MGHRA and CDR2 is YSYEKL in the germline V gene. The V segment lost 3 bases and the J segment 7 bases; nucleotides outside the gene matches: 5. The CDR3 sequence is CASSQSGTGAEKLFF. The CDR3, as DNA: TGCGCCAGCAGCCAGTCCGGGACAGGGGCTGAAAAACTGTTTTTT.

V usage is TRBV7-9 and J usage is TRBJ1-3; D remains ambiguous. V was pared by 1 base and J by 4 bases, with 17 bases between. Germline lookup yields CDR1 SEHNR and CDR2 FQNEAQ (reference sequence). The CDR3 runs 17 residues. The CDR3 DNA reads as TGTGCCAGCAGCTTAGAGGATGGAGGGATGAGCGGAAACACCATATATTTT. Its translation is CASSLEDGGMSGNTIYF.

The chain is built from TRBV18 and TRBJ1-4; D is perhaps TRBD1 (5 bases). This CDR3 spans 16 amino acids. Germline CDR1 reads KGHSH; CDR2 reads LQKENI. Trimming took 3 bases from V and 4 from J, leaving 15 bases between them. DNA for the CDR3: TGTGCCAGCTCACCTTCGGCGGGGGGGAATAATGAAAAACTGTTTTTT. It codes for CASSPSAGGNNEKLFF.

This chain connects TRBV6-1 to TRBJ2-3; 7 bases are a match to TRBD2. This CDR3 has 14 amino acids. V gave up 10 bases and J gave up 4 bases; unmatched junction bases: 11. Germline assignment: CDR1 MNHNS and CDR2 SASEGT. The CDR3 sequence: CATTLAGIADTQYF. The CDR3 bases are TGTGCCACAACTTTAGCGGGTATCGCAGATACGCAGTATTTT.

This clone came up a few times. The gene calls are TRBV6-5 and TRBJ2-3; D not resolved. The V and J ends lost 5 bases and 2 bases respectively, with 8 bases between them. Germline lookup yields CDR1 MNHEY and CDR2 SVGAGI. The CDR3 sequence is 13 residues long. CDR3 loop: CASSAGFTDTQYF. DNA of the CDR3: TGTGCCAGCAGTGCCGGGTTCACAGATACGCAGTATTTT.

The CDR3 coding sequence is TGCAGTGCCACTCCAAGAGGCGAGCAGTACTTC. It encodes CSATPRGEQYF. This sequence joins TRBV20-1 and TRBJ2-7; D is unresolved. Germline V gene data show CDR1 as DFQATT and CDR2 as SNEGSKA (reference sequence). V was pared by 6 bases and J by 6 bases, with 12 bases between. CDR3 length: 11 amino acids.

The chain has TRBV13 and TRBJ2-3, with TRBD2 as a possible D gene (5 bases). This CDR3 comprises 15 residues. The V gene's germline CDR1 is PRHDT and CDR2 FYEKMQ (reference sequence). Trimming took 5 bases from V and 0 from J, leaving 12 bases between them. The CDR3 sequence: CASSTVGESTDTQYF. CDR3 DNA sequence: TGTGCCAGCAGCACGGTCGGGGAGAGCACAGATACGCAGTATTTT.

The chain joins TRBV30 to TRBJ1-3, with 7 positions matching TRBD1. Germline CDR1 reads GTSNPN; CDR2 reads SVGIG (reference sequence). The CDR3 covers 14 residues. Unmatched junction bases numbered 7, after V lost 5 bases and J lost 3 bases. As DNA, the CDR3 is TGTGCCTGGGAAGATGGGACAGATGGAAACACCATATATTTT. It encodes CAWEDGTDGNTIYF.